What follows is one TCR beta chain and its context. Antigen unknown. The germline V gene encodes CDR1 SNHLY and CDR2 FYNNEI. With 6 bases clipped from V and 1 base from J, the junction kept 10 bases outside the gene matches. The CDR3 sequence is 16 residues long. Donors in the study were healthy people who gave bone marrow. The data belong to a study of cytomegalovirus exposure and HLA in healthy donors. Overall study results and limits: Accurate prediction of HLA-A and HLA-B alleles (for most subjects) was reportedly achieved from TCR beta sequences. CMV serostatus stood as the only immune exposure information on hand.

The study ran its PCR with 60 Vbeta and 13 Jbeta primers. TCRdb's copy holds only in-frame clones and misses some; the assay was immunoSEQ multiplex PCR. Of roughly 120,000 clones listed, roughly four fifths are singletons. Sequenced material: PBMCs. The TCR originated in a man between 50 and 59 years old in good health and CMV-seronegative. This chain joins TRBV2 and TRBJ2-5; 8 bases match TRBD2. In nucleotides, the CDR3 is TGTGCCAGCAGAATAGACCTAGCGGGCGTCCAAGAGACCCAGTACTTC. Protein sequence: CASRIDLAGVQETQYF.